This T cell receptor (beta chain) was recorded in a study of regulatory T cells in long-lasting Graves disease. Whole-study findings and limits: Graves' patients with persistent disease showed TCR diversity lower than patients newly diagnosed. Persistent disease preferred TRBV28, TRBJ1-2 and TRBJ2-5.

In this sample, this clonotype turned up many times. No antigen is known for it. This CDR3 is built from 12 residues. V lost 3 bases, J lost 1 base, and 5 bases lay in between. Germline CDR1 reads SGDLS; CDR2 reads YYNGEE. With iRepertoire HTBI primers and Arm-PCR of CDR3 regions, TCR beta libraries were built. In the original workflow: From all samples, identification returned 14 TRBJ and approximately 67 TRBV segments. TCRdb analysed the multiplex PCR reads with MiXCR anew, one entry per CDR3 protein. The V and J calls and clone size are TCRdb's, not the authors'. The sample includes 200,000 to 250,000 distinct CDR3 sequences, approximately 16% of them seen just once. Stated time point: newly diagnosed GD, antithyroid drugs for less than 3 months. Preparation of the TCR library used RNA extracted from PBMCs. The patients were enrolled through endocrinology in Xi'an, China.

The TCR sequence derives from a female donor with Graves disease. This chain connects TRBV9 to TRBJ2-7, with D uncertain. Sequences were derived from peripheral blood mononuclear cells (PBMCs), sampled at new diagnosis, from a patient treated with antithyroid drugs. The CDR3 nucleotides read TGTGCCAGCAGCGGCCCTTCCTACGAGCAGTACTTC. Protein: CASSGPSYEQYF.